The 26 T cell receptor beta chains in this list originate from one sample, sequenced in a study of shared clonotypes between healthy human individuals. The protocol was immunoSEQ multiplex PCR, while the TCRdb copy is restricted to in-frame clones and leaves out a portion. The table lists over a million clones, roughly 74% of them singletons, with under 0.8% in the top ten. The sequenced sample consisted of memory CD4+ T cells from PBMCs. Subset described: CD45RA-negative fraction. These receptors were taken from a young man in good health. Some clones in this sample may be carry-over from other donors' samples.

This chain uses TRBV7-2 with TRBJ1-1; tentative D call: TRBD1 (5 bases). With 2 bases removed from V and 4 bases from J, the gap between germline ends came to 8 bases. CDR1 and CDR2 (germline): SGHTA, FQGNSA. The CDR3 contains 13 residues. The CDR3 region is CASSLQGSTEAFF. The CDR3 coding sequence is TGTGCCAGCAGCTTACAGGGAAGCACTGAAGCTTTCTTT.

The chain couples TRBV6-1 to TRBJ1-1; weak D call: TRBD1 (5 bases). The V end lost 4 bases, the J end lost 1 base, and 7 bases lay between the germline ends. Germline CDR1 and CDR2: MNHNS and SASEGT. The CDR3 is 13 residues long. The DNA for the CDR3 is TGTGCCAGCAGTGTAAGGGGGAACACTGAAGCTTTCTTT. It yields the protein CASSVRGNTEAFF.

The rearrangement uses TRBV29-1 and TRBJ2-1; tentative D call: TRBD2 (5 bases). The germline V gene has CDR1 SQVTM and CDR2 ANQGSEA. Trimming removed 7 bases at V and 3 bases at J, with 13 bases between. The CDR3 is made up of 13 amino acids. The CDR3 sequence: CSERIRGYNEQFF. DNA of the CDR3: TGCAGCGAACGTATTCGGGGCTACAATGAGCAGTTCTTC.

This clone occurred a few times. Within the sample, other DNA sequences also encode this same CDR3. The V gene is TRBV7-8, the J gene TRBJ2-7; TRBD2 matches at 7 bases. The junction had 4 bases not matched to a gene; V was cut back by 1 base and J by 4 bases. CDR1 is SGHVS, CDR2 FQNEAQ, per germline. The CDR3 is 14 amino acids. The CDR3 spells CASSLVGRGYEQYF. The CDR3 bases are TGTGCCAGCAGCTTAGTCGGGCGGGGGTACGAGCAGTACTTC.

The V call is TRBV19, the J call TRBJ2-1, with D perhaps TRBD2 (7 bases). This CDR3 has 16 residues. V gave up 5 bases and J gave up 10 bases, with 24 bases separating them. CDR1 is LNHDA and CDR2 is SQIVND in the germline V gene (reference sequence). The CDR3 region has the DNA TGTGCCAGTAGTGGAGGGGGGGATATTGCAATGAAGGAGCAGTTCTTC. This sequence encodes CASSGGGDIAMKEQFF.

Here the CDR3 reads CASSESGTYYGYTF. In DNA, the CDR3 is TGTGCCAGCAGTGAGTCCGGGACTTACTATGGCTACACCTTC. V is TRBV2 and J is TRBJ1-2; tentative D call: TRBD1 (5 bases). Germline CDR1 reads SNHLY; CDR2 reads FYNNEI. The CDR3 runs to 14 residues. Trimming stripped 3 bases from V and 3 bases from J, with 11 bases between.

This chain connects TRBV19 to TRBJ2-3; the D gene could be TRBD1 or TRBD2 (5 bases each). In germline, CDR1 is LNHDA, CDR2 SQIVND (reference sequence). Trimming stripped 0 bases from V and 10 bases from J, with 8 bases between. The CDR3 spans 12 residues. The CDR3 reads CASSIEEGPQYF. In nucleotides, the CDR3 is TGTGCCAGTAGTATAGAAGAGGGACCGCAGTATTTT.

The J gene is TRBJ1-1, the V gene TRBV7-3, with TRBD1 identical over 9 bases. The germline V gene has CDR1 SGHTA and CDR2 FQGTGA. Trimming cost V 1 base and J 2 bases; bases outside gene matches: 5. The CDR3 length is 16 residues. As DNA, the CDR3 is TGTGCCAGCAGCTTAAGCCAGGGACAGGGAAACACTGAAGCTTTCTTT. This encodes CASSLSQGQGNTEAFF.

The CDR3 coding sequence is TGTGCCAGCAGCGTAGCGGCTAGCGGGAGCGGTACAGATACGCAGTATTTT. Amino acids: CASSVAASGSGTDTQYF. The rearrangement joins TRBV9 to TRBJ2-3; 10 nucleotides match TRBD2. The CDR3 is 17 amino acids. Germline CDR1 is SGDLS and CDR2 is YYNGEE. With 0 bases clipped from V and 3 bases from J, the junction kept 7 bases outside the gene matches. The variable domain in full, with the rest retrieved from reference TRBV9 and TRBJ2-3, is DSGVTQTPKHLITATGQRVTLRCSPRSGDLSVYWYQQSLDQGLQFLIQYYNGEERAKGNILERFSAQQFPDLHSELNLSSLELGDSALYFCASSVAASGSGTDTQYFGPGTRLTVL.

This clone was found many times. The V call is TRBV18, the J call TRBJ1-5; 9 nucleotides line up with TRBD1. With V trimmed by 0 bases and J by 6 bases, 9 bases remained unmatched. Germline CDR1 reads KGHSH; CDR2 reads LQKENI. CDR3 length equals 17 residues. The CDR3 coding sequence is TGTGCCAGCTCACCACCGGGACAGGGAGGGAAGGTTCAGCCCCAGCATTTT. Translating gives CASSPPGQGGKVQPQHF.

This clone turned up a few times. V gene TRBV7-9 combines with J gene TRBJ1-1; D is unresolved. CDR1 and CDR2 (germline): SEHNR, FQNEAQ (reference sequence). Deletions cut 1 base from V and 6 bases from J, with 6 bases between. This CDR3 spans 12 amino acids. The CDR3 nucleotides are TGTGCCAGCAGCTTAGAATCCGCTGAAGCTTTCTTT. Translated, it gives CASSLESAEAFF.

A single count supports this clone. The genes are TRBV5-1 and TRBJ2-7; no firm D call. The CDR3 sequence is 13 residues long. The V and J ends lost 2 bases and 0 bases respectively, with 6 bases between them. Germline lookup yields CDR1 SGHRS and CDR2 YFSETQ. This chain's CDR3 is CASSFPNSYEQYF. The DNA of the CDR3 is TGCGCCAGCAGCTTTCCGAACTCCTACGAGCAGTACTTC. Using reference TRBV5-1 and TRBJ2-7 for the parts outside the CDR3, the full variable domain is KAGVTQTPRYLIKTRGQQVTLSCSPISGHRSVSWYQQTPGQGLQFLFEYFSETQRNKGNFPGRFSGRQFSNSRSEMNVSTLELGDSALYLCASSFPNSYEQYFGPGTRLTVT.

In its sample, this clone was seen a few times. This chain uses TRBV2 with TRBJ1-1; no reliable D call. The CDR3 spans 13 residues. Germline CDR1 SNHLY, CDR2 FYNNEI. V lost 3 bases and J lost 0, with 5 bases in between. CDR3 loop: CASSEALNTEAFF. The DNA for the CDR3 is TGTGCCAGCAGTGAGGCTTTGAACACTGAAGCTTTCTTT.

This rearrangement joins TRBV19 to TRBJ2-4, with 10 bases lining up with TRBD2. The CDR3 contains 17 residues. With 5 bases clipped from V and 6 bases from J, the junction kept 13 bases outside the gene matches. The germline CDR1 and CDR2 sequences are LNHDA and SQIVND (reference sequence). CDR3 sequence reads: CASSRTSGGGSLNIQYF. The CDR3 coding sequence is TGTGCCAGTAGTCGGACTAGCGGAGGGGGGAGTTTAAACATTCAGTACTTC. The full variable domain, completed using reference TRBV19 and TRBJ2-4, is DGGITQSPKYLFRKEGQNVTLSCEQNLNHDAMYWYRQDPGQGLRLIYYSQIVNDFQKGDIAEGYSVSREKKESFPLTVTSAQKNPTAFYLCASSRTSGGGSLNIQYFGAGTRLSVL.

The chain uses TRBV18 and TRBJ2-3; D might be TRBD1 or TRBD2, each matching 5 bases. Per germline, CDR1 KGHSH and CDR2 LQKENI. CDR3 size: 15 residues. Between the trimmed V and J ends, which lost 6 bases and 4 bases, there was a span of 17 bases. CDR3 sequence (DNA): TGTGCCAGCTCGGACGGGACCCTCGGGGCAGATACGCAGTATTTT. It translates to CASSDGTLGADTQYF.

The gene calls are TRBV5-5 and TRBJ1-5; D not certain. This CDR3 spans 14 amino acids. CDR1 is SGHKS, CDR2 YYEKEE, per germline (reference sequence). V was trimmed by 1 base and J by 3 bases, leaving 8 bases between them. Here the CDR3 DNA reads TGTGCCAGCAGCTTGTTCGGGTCCAATCAGCCCCAGCATTTT. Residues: CASSLFGSNQPQHF.

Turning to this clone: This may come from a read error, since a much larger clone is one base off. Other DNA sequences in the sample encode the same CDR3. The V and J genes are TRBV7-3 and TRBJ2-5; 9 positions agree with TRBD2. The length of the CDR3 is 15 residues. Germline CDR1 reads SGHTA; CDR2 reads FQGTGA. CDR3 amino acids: CASSPGTSRQETQYF. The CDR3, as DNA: TGCGCCAGCAGCCCCGGGACTAGCAGACAAGAGACCCAGTACTTC.

The CDR3: CASTTTGANTGELFF. For the CDR3, the DNA is TGTGCCAGCACCACGACAGGGGCGAACACCGGGGAGCTGTTTTTT. J is TRBJ2-2 and V is TRBV21-1; the table's TRBD1 call for D was not verified on the DNA. TRBV21-1 is a pseudogene locus. The CDR3 has 15 amino acids.

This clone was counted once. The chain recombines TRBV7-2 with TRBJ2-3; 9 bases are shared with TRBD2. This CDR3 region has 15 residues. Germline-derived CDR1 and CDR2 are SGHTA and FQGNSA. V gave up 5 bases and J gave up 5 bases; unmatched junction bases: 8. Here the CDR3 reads CASSPHSGSQDTQYF. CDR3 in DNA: TGTGCCAGCAGCCCCCATAGCGGGAGCCAAGATACGCAGTATTTT.

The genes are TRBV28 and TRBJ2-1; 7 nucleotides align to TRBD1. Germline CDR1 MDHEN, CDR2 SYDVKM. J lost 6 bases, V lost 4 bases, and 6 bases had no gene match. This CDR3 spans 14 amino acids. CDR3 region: CASSSTRGLNEQFF. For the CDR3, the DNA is TGTGCCAGCAGTTCAACGAGGGGGCTCAATGAGCAGTTCTTC.

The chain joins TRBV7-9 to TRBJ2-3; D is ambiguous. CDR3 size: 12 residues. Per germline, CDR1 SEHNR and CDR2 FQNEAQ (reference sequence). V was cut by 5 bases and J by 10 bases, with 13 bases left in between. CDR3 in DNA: TGTGCCAGCAGCCAATACTTCGGAGCGCAGTATTTT. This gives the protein CASSQYFGAQYF.

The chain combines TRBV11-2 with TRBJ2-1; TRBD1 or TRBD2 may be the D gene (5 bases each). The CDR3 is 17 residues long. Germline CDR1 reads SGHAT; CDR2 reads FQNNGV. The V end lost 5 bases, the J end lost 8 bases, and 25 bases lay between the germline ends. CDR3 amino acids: CASSASIGTDSGDEQFF. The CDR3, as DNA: TGTGCCAGCAGCGCGTCCATCGGGACCGACTCGGGCGATGAGCAGTTCTTC.

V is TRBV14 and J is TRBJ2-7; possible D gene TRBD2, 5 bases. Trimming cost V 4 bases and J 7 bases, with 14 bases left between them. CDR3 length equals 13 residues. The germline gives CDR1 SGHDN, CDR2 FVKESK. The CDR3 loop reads CASSLQRTGEQYF. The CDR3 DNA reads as TGTGCCAGCAGCCTACAAAGGACGGGGGAGCAGTACTTC.

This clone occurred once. CDR3: CASRRGTGSYEQYF. CDR3 nucleotides: TGTGCCAGCAGGAGGGGGACAGGGTCCTACGAGCAGTACTTC. The chain couples TRBV25-1 to TRBJ2-7, with 9 bases that match TRBD1. The trim removed 6 bases at V and 1 base at J, leaving 4 bases unmatched. This CDR3 has 14 residues. Germline V gene lookup returns CDR1 MGHDK and CDR2 SYGVNS.

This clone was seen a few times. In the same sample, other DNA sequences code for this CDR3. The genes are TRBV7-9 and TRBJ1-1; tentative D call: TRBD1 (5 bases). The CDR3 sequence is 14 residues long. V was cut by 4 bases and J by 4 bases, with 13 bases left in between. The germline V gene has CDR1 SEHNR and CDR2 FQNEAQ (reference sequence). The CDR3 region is CASSSRVGGTEAFF. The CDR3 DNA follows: TGTGCCAGCAGCTCCAGGGTCGGTGGCACTGAAGCTTTCTTT.

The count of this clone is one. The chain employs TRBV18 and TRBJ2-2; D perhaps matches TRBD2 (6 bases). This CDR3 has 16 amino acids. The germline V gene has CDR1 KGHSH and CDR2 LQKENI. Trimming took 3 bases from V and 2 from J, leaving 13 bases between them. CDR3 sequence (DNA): TGTGCCAGCTCACCTCTTAGCGGAACCAACACCGGGGAGCTGTTTTTT. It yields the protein CASSPLSGTNTGELFF.